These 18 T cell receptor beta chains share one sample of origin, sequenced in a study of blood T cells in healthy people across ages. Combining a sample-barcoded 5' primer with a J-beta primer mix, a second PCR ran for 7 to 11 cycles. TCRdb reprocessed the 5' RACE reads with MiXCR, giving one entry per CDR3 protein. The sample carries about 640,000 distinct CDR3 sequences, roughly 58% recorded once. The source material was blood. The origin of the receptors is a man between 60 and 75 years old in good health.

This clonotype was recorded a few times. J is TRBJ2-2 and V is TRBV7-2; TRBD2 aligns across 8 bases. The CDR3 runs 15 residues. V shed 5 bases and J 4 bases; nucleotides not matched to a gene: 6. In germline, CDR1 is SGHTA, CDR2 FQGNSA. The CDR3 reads CASSKGLVSTGELFF. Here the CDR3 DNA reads TGTGCCAGCAGCAAGGGACTAGTCTCCACCGGGGAGCTGTTTTTT.

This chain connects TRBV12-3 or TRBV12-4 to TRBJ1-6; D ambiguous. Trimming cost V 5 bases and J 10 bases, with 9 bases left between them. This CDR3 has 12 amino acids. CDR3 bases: TGTGCCAGCAGTCTAGGCTTGTCACCCCTCCACTTT. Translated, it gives CASSLGLSPLHF.

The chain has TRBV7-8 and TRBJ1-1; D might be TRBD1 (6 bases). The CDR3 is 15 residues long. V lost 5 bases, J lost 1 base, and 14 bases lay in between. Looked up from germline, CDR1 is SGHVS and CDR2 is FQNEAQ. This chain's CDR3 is CASSPKYRENTEAFF. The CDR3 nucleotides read TGTGCCAGCAGCCCTAAATACAGGGAGAACACTGAAGCTTTCTTT.

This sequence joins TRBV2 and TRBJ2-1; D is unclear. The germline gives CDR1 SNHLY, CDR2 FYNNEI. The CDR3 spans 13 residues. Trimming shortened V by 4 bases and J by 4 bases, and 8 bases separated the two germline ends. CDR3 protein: CASSGTEYNEQFF. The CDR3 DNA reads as TGTGCCAGCAGTGGCACAGAGTACAATGAGCAGTTCTTC.

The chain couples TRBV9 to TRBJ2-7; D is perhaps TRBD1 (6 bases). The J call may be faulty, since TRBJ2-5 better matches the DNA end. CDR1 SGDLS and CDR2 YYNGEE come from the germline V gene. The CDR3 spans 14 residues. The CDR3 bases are TGTGCCAGCAGCGTAGCTACAGGGTTGGAGACCCAGTACTTC. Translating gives CASSVATGLETQYF.

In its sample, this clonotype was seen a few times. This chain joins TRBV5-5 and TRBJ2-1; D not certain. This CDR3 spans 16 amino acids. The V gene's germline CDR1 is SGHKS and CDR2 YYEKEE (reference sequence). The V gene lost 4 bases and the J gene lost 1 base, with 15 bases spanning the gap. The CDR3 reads CASSPGRDPSYNEQFF. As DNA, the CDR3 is TGTGCCAGCAGCCCAGGTAGGGATCCTTCCTACAATGAGCAGTTCTTC. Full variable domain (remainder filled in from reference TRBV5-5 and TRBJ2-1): DAGVTQSPTHLIKTRGQQVTLRCSPISGHKSVSWYQQVLGQGPQFIFQYYEKEERGRGNFPDRFSARQFPNYSSELNVNALLLGDSALYLCASSPGRDPSYNEQFFGPGTRLTVL.

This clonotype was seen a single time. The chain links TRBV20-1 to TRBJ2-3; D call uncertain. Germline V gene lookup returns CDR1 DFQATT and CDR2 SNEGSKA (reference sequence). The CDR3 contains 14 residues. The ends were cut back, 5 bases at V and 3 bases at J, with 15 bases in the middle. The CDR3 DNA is TGCAGTGCTCCTTCCCGCACCGGAACAGATACGCAGTATTTT. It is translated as CSAPSRTGTDTQYF.

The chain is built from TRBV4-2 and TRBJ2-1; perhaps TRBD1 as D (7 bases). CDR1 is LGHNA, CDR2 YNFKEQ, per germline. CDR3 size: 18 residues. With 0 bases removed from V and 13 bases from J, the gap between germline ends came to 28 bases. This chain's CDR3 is CASSQERRGPTRQETQFF. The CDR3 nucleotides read TGTGCCAGCAGCCAAGAACGGAGGGGGCCGACACGCCAAGAGACCCAGTTCTTC.

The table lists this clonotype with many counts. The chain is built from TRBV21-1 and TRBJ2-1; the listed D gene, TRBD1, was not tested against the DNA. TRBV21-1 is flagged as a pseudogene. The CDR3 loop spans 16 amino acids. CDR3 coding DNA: TGTGCCAGCGGACCAGGGACAGGGGGTAGTTACAATGAGCAGTTCTTC. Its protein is CASGPGTGGSYNEQFF.

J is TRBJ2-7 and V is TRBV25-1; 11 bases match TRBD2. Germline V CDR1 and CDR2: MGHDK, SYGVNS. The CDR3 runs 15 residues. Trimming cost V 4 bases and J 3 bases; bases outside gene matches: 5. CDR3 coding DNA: TGTGCCAGCAGTGCCCGACTAGCGGGGAGCTACGAGCAGTACTTC. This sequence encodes CASSARLAGSYEQYF.

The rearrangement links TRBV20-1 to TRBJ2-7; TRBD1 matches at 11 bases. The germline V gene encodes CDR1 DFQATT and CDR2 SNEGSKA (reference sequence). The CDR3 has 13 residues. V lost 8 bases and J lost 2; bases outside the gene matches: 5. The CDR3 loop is CSTEGQGAYEQYF. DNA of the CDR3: TGCAGTACGGAGGGACAGGGGGCCTACGAGCAGTACTTC.

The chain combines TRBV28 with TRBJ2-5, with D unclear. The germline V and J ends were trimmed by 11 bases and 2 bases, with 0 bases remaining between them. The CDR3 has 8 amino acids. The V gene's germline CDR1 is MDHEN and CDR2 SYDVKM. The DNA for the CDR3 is TGTGCCCAAGAGACCCAGTACTTC. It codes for CAQETQYF. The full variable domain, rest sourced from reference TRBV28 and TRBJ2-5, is DVKVTQSSRYLVKRTGEKVFLECVQDMDHENMFWYRQDPGLGLRLIYFSYDVKMKEKGDIPEGYSVSREKKERFSLILESASTNQTSMYLCAQETQYFGPGTRLLVL.

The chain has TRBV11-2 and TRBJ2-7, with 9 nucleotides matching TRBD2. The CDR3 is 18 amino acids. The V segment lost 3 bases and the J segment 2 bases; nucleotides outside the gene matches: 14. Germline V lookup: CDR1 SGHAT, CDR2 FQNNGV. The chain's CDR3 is CASSLQRGAAQVAYEQYF. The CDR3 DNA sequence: TGTGCCAGCAGCTTGCAGCGGGGGGCCGCGCAGGTCGCCTACGAGCAGTACTTC.

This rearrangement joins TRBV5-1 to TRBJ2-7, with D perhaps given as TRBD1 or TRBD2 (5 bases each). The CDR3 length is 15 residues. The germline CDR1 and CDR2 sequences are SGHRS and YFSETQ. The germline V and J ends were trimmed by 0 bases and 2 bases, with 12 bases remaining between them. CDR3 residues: CASSLGGTVTYEQYF. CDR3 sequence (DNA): TGCGCCAGCAGCTTGGGGGGGACGGTAACCTACGAGCAGTACTTC. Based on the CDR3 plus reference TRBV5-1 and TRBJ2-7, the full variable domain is KAGVTQTPRYLIKTRGQQVTLSCSPISGHRSVSWYQQTPGQGLQFLFEYFSETQRNKGNFPGRFSGRQFSNSRSEMNVSTLELGDSALYLCASSLGGTVTYEQYFGPGTRLTVT.

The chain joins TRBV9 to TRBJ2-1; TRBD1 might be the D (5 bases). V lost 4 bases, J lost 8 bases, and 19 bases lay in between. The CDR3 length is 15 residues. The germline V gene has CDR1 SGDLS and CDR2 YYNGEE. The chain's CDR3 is CASSQTIQGFYEQFF. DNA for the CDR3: TGTGCCAGCAGCCAAACCATTCAGGGTTTCTATGAGCAGTTCTTC. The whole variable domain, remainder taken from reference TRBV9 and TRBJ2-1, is DSGVTQTPKHLITATGQRVTLRCSPRSGDLSVYWYQQSLDQGLQFLIQYYNGEERAKGNILERFSAQQFPDLHSELNLSSLELGDSALYFCASSQTIQGFYEQFFGPGTRLTVL.

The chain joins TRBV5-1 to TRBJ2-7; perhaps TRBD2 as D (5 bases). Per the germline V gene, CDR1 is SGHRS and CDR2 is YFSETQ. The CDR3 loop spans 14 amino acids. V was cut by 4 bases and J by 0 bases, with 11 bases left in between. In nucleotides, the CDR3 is TGCGCCAGCAGCCCCATGAGGGACTCCTACGAGCAGTACTTC. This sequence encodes CASSPMRDSYEQYF.

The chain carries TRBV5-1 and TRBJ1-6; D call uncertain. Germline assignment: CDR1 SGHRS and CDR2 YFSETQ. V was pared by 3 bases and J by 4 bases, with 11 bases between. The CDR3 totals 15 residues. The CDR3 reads CASSSMTGYNSPLHF. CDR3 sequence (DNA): TGCGCCAGCAGCTCAATGACGGGGTATAATTCACCCCTCCACTTT.

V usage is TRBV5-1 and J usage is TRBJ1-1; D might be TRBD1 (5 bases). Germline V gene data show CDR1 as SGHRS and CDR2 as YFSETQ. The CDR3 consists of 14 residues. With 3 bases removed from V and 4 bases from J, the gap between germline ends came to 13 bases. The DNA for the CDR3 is TGCGCCAGCAGCTCGGACAAGGCGGTCACTGAAGCTTTCTTT. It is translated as CASSSDKAVTEAFF. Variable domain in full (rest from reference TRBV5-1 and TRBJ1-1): KAGVTQTPRYLIKTRGQQVTLSCSPISGHRSVSWYQQTPGQGLQFLFEYFSETQRNKGNFPGRFSGRQFSNSRSEMNVSTLELGDSALYLCASSSDKAVTEAFFGQGTRLTVV.